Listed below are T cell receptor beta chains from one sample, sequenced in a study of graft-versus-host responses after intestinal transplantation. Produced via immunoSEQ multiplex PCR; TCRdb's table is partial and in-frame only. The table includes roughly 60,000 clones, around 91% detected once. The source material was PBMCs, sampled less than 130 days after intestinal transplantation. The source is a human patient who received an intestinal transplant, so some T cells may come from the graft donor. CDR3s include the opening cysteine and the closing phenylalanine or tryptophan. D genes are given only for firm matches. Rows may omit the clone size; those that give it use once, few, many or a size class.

TGTGCCAGCAGCTCACCCACAGGGGTTGGAGAGACCCAGTACTTC	CASSSPTGVGETQYF	TRBJ2-5	TRBV11-1	TRBD1	-
TGTGCCAGCAGCTTGGTTGGCATCGAAAATGGCTACACCTTC	CASSLVGIENGYTF	TRBJ1-2	TRBV5-4	-	-
TGTGCCAGCACCCTAAGTCCCGGGACAGGGGCTCAGGGCTACACCTTC	CASTLSPGTGAQGYTF	TRBJ1-2	TRBV2	TRBD1	few
TGTGCTATCATTGGGGACAGCGGTGAAAAACTGTTTTTT	CAIIGDSGEKLFF	TRBJ1-4	TRBV6-4	TRBD1	-
TGTGCCAGCAGCTCCCGGGACTTACCCTACGAGCAGTACTTC	CASSSRDLPYEQYF	TRBJ2-7	TRBV7-9	-	-
TGTGCCAGCAGATTGAGCGGGGAAGGCATTCAGTACTTC	CASRLSGEGIQYF	TRBJ2-4	TRBV27	TRBD2	-
TGTGCCAGCCTTTGGGCGGAGCTGGGGGGCGAGCAGTACTTC	CASLWAELGGEQYF	TRBJ2-7	TRBV6-6	-	-
TGTGCCAGCAGTTCCCCCGGGACAGGGGGAAACACCATATATTTT	CASSSPGTGGNTIYF	TRBJ1-3	TRBV6-5	TRBD1	-
TGCGCCAGCAGCTTGGATCGCGGGGGGTACTCCTACAATGAGCAGTTCTTC	CASSLDRGGYSYNEQFF	TRBJ2-1	TRBV5-1	TRBD2	-
TGCGCCAGCAGCTTGGGGGGACCCGCGGGCGAGCAGTACTTC	CASSLGGPAGEQYF	TRBJ2-7	TRBV5-1	-	-
TGCGCCAGCAGCCCTGGAGGGTTAGGAAACACTGAAGCTTTCTTT	CASSPGGLGNTEAFF	TRBJ1-1	TRBV5-1	-	-
TGTGCCATCAGTGAACTAGCGGGAGGTGATAATGAGCAGTTCTTC	CAISELAGGDNEQFF	TRBJ2-1	TRBV10-3	TRBD2	-
TGTGCCAGCAGTTTAATGGTTTTAGGGGCCCTCCACTTT	CASSLMVLGALHF	TRBJ1-6	TRBV27	-	once
TGTGCCAGCAGTTCCGGGGACAGTTTCTCCGAGCAGTACTTC	CASSSGDSFSEQYF	TRBJ2-7	TRBV27	TRBD1	-
TGTGCCAGCAGTTACCGGGGCTACGAGCAGTACTTC	CASSYRGYEQYF	TRBJ2-7	TRBV6-5	-	-
TGCGCCAGCAGCATCGGGTCATCGAATGGGGAGACCCAGTACTTC	CASSIGSSNGETQYF	TRBJ2-5	TRBV5-1	-	-
TGTGCCAGCACTCGCCCCACTGGCGAGCAGTACTTC	CASTRPTGEQYF	TRBJ2-7	TRBV2	-	-
TGCGCCAGCAGCTTGAACCGGGACGGGGGATACGAGCAGTACTTC	CASSLNRDGGYEQYF	TRBJ2-7	TRBV5-1	-	-
TGTGCCAGCAACAGACAGGGGGGGTACGAGCAGTACTTC	CASNRQGGYEQYF	TRBJ2-7	TRBV6-5	TRBD1	-
TGTGCCAGCAGTTTCCGGGACAGGGACCTCTATAATTCACCCCTCCACTTT	CASSFRDRDLYNSPLHF	TRBJ1-6	TRBV28	TRBD1	-
TGTGCCAGCAGCTTGAGCCTAGCGGGAGGCAATGAGCAGTTCTTC	CASSLSLAGGNEQFF	TRBJ2-1	TRBV7-2	TRBD2	-
TGTGCCAGCTCATCAGGACAGTCCTACGAGCAGTACTTC	CASSSGQSYEQYF	TRBJ2-7	TRBV18	-	-
TGCGCCAGCAGCGTTGGACAGGGGCTTAACGAGCAGTACTTC	CASSVGQGLNEQYF	TRBJ2-7	TRBV5-1	TRBD1	-
TGCGCCAGCAGTCCCCTGACTGGGGGGCGAGATACGCAGTATTTT	CASSPLTGGRDTQYF	TRBJ2-3	TRBV4-1	-	-
TGTGCCAGCAGTTTAACTAGCGGGAGATTGCTAATAATTCGGGAGCAGTACTTC	CASSLTSGRLLIIREQYF	TRBJ2-7	TRBV28	TRBD2	-
TGTGCCAGCGGCCCCACAGGGTCCTACGAGCAGTACTTC	CASGPTGSYEQYF	TRBJ2-7	TRBV7-9	-	-
TGCGCCAGCAGCTTGGTGGTGGGACTAGTTGGAACTGAGCAGTTCTTC	CASSLVVGLVGTEQFF	TRBJ2-1	TRBV5-1	TRBD2	once
TGTGCCAGCAGTTTAGAGAGGTGGACGGACGCACGGCATACGCAGTATTTT	CASSLERWTDARHTQYF	TRBJ2-3	TRBV28	-	-
TGCGCCAGCAGCGCCGGGACAGGTGAAAATTCACCCCTCCACTTT	CASSAGTGENSPLHF	TRBJ1-6	TRBV5-1	TRBD1	-
TGTGCCAGCAGCGTAGAAGAGTCTTGGTGGGATGAGCAGTTCTTC	CASSVEESWWDEQFF	TRBJ2-1	TRBV9	-	-
TGCGCCAGCAGCCAACCCGGAACCACAGATACGCAGTATTTT	CASSQPGTTDTQYF	TRBJ2-3	TRBV4-1	-	-
TGTGCCAGCAGCCCTGGACAGGGGGGAAATTCACCCCTCCACTTT	CASSPGQGGNSPLHF	TRBJ1-6	TRBV9	TRBD1	-
TGTGCCAGCAGCTCCCTAGCGGATACGCAGTATTTT	CASSSLADTQYF	TRBJ2-3	TRBV11-2	-	-
TGTGCCAGTAGTCCTTGGGACAGCTACGAGCAGTACTTC	CASSPWDSYEQYF	TRBJ2-7	TRBV19	TRBD1	-
TGTGCCAGCAGGGACGGGCGCCGCTCCTACAATGAGCAGTTCTTC	CASRDGRRSYNEQFF	TRBJ2-1	TRBV28	-	-
TGCGCCAGCAGACTGGGACAGGAGAACACTGAAGCTTTCTTT	CASRLGQENTEAFF	TRBJ1-1	TRBV4-1	TRBD1	-
TGTGCCAGTAGTATAACAGGGAGCGGCACTGAAGCTTTCTTT	CASSITGSGTEAFF	TRBJ1-1	TRBV19	-	-
TGTGCCAGCAGTGGATTCGGACAGGCCTTCCCAGATACGCAGTATTTT	CASSGFGQAFPDTQYF	TRBJ2-3	TRBV6-1	TRBD1	-
TGTGCCAGCAGTTTAGGCCCCGGGGACGAGCAGTACTTC	CASSLGPGDEQYF	TRBJ2-7	TRBV28	-	-
TGTGCCAGCAGCGCCCGACAGGGGGCTATCGATGGCTACACCTTC	CASSARQGAIDGYTF	TRBJ1-2	TRBV9	TRBD1	-